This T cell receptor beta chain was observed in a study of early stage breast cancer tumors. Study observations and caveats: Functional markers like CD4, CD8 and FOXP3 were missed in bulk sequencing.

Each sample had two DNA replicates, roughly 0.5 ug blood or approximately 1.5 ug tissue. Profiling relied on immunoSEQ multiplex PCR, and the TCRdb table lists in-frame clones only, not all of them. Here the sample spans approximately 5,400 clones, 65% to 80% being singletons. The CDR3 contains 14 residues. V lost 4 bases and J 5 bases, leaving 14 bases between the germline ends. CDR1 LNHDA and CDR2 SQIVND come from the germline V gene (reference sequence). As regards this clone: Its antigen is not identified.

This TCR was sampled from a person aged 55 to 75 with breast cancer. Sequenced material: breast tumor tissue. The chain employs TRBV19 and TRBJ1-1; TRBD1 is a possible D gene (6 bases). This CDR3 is CASSTARGGTEAFF. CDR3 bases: TGTGCCAGTAGTACCGCCAGGGGTGGGACTGAAGCTTTCTTT. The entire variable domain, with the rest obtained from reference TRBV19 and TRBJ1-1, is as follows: DGGITQSPKYLFRKEGQNVTLSCEQNLNHDAMYWYRQDPGQGLRLIYYSQIVNDFQKGDIAEGYSVSREKKESFPLTVTSAQKNPTAFYLCASSTARGGTEAFFGQGTRLTVV.